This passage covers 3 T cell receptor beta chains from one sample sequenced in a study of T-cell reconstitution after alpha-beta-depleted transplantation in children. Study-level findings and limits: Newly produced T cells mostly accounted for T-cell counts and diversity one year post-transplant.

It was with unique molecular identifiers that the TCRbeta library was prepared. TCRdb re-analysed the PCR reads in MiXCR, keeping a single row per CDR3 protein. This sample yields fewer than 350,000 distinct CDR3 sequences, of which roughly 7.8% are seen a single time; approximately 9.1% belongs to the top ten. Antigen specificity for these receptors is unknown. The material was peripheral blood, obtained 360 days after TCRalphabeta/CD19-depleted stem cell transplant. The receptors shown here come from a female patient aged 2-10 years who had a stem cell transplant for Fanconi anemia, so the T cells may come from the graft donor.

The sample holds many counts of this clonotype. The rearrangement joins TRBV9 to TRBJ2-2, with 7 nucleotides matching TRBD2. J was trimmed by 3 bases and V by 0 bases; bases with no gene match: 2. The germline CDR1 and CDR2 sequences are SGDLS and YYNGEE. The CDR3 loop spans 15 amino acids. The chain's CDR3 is CASSVAGGYTGELFF. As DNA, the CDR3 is TGTGCCAGCAGCGTAGCCGGGGGGTACACCGGGGAGCTGTTTTTT.

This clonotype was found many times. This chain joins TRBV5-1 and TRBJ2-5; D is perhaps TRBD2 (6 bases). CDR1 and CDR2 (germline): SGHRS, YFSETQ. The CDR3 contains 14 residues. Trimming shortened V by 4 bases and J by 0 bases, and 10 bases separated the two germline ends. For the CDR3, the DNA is TGCGCCAGCAGCGCGGGACTCCACCAAGAGACCCAGTACTTC. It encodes CASSAGLHQETQYF.

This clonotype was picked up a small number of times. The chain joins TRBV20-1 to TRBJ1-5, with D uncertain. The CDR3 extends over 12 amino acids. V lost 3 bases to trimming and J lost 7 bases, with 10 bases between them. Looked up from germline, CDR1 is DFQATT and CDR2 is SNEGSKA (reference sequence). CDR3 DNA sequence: TGCAGTGCTAGCCGGGTTGACCAGCCCCAGCATTTT. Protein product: CSASRVDQPQHF.